Following are 28 T cell receptor beta chains from one sample sequenced in a study of T-cell memory formation after mild COVID-19. TCRdb re-called the 5' RACE reads through MiXCR, storing one row per CDR3 protein. The sample shows roughly 280,000 distinct CDR3 sequences, about 16% of them seen only once. Sequenced sample: PBMCs or a T cell subset sorted from them (not recorded which). The receptors originated from a man aged 18 to 30 who had mild COVID-19 (a few samples of this study predate the infection). Cell type and time point are not known.

This clonotype was detected many times. V gene TRBV6-5 combines with J gene TRBJ2-2; 11 bases map to TRBD1. This CDR3 spans 15 amino acids. Germline CDR1 reads MNHEY; CDR2 reads SVGAGI. Losses at the gene ends were 8 bases for V and 4 bases for J; bases not matched to a gene: 6. CDR3 loop: CASGLDRGRTGELFF. The CDR3 nucleotides are TGTGCCAGCGGGTTGGACAGGGGGCGCACCGGGGAGCTGTTTTTT.

The chain carries TRBV27 and TRBJ1-2; D perhaps matches TRBD1 (6 bases). This CDR3 is built from 14 residues. The germline V and J ends were trimmed by 4 bases and 8 bases, with 17 bases remaining between them. Germline CDR1 is MNHEY and CDR2 is SMNVEV (reference sequence). DNA for the CDR3: TGTGCCAGCAGTTCCCAGGGGATAGGTCAGGGCTACACCTTC. This gives the protein CASSSQGIGQGYTF.

In its sample, this clonotype was seen a few times. The chain links TRBV12-3 or TRBV12-4 to TRBJ1-2; 12 positions agree with TRBD1. The CDR3 totals 15 residues. J gave up 8 bases and V 3 bases, and 7 bases lay outside the gene matches. The CDR3 is CASSLWDRGPYGYTF. DNA of the CDR3: TGTGCCAGCAGTTTGTGGGACAGGGGGCCTTACGGCTACACCTTC.

Only a few counts were recorded for this clonotype. The rearrangement links TRBV4-2 to TRBJ1-6; TRBD1 agrees at 7 bases. CDR1 LGHNA and CDR2 YNFKEQ come from the germline V gene. The CDR3 sequence is 14 residues long. J gave up 9 bases and V 6 bases, and 8 bases lay outside the gene matches. The CDR3 region has the DNA TGTGCCAGCAGGGCCGGGACAGTTTCTTCACCCCTCCACTTT. Residues: CASRAGTVSSPLHF.

This chain connects TRBV6-2 or TRBV6-3 to TRBJ2-7; 9 positions match TRBD1. CDR1 is MNHEY and CDR2 is SVGEGT in the germline V gene. CDR3 length: 14 amino acids. V lost 7 bases and J lost 3; bases outside the gene matches: 7. CDR3 region: CASTIRDRVYEQYF. The CDR3 DNA reads TGTGCCAGCACCATCCGGGACAGGGTCTACGAGCAGTACTTC.

This clonotype showed up just a few times. The chain employs TRBV7-2 and TRBJ2-3; D is undetermined. V gave up 5 bases and J gave up 6 bases, with 12 bases separating them. There are 13 residues in the CDR3. Germline V gene lookup returns CDR1 SGHTA and CDR2 FQGNSA. The CDR3 nucleotides are TGTGCCAGCAGCCCCATGCAGTTCGATACGCAGTATTTT. Protein: CASSPMQFDTQYF.

This clonotype was seen only a few times. This rearrangement joins TRBV11-2 to TRBJ2-2; TRBD2 aligns across 12 bases. The V gene end was trimmed by 6 bases and the J gene end by 0 bases; junction bases not matched to a gene: 5. Per the germline V gene, CDR1 is SGHAT and CDR2 is FQNNGV. The CDR3 consists of 17 residues. CDR3 amino acids: CASRGLAGRPNTGELFF. The CDR3, as DNA: TGTGCCAGCAGGGGACTAGCGGGTCGTCCGAACACCGGGGAGCTGTTTTTT.

In its sample, this clonotype was seen a few times. The V and J genes are TRBV25-1 and TRBJ1-1; tentatively, D is TRBD1 (5 bases). This CDR3 comprises 14 residues. CDR1 is MGHDK and CDR2 is SYGVNS in the germline V gene. Trimming stripped 10 bases from V and 3 bases from J, with 18 bases between. For the CDR3, the DNA is TGTGCCACCCTACCAGGGTTTATAGACACTGAAGCTTTCTTT. This sequence encodes CATLPGFIDTEAFF. Variable domain in full (rest from reference TRBV25-1 and TRBJ1-1): EADIYQTPRYLVIGTGKKITLECSQTMGHDKMYWYQQDPGMELHLIHYSYGVNSTEKGDLSSESTVSRIRTEHFPLTLESARPSHTSQYLCATLPGFIDTEAFFGQGTRLTVV.

This clonotype has a handful of counts. V usage is TRBV12-3 or TRBV12-4 and J usage is TRBJ2-1; D possibly corresponds to TRBD2 (6 bases). The CDR3 consists of 14 residues. Trimming removed 2 bases at V and 7 bases at J, with 12 bases between. In DNA form, the CDR3 reads TGTGCCAGCAGTTTAAAGTTTCGGGGGAATGAGCAGTTCTTC. This encodes CASSLKFRGNEQFF.

This clonotype was detected only a few times. The gene calls are TRBV4-1 and TRBJ1-3, with D perhaps matching TRBD1 (6 bases). This CDR3 comprises 17 residues. The V end was cut by 4 bases, the J end by 1 base, with 17 bases between. Germline V gene lookup returns CDR1 MGHRA and CDR2 YSYEKL. The CDR3 loop is CASSRGGLVLSGNTIYF. CDR3 sequence (DNA): TGCGCCAGCAGCCGGGGGGGCCTAGTCTTGTCTGGAAACACCATATATTTT.

The gene calls are TRBV7-3 and TRBJ2-5; possibly TRBD2 for D (6 bases). V was clipped by 4 bases and J by 3 bases, with 12 bases between them. CDR1 is SGHTA, CDR2 FQGTGA, per germline. The length of the CDR3 is 14 residues. CDR3 nucleotide sequence: TGTGCCAGCAGCTCGGGACCGGGAGAAGAGACCCAGTACTTC. Its translation is CASSSGPGEETQYF. Combining the CDR3 with reference TRBV7-3 and TRBJ2-5 gives the whole variable domain GAGVSQTPSNKVTEKGKYVELRCDPISGHTALYWYRQSLGQGPEFLIYFQGTGAADDSGLPNDRFFAVRPEGSVSTLKIQRTERGDSAVYLCASSSGPGEETQYFGPGTRLLVL.

The gene calls are TRBV9 and TRBJ2-7, with D tentatively TRBD2 (6 bases). The CDR3 is 14 residues long. V was cut by 0 bases and J by 0 bases, with 7 bases left in between. From germline, CDR1 is SGDLS and CDR2 YYNGEE. CDR3 residues: CASSVGGDSYEQYF. CDR3 nucleotide sequence: TGTGCCAGCAGCGTAGGCGGGGACTCCTACGAGCAGTACTTC.

Note on this clonotype: The junction does not match germline at one end; this may be a read error. The chain carries TRBV6-5 and TRBJ2-7; 9 nucleotides align to TRBD2. CDR3 length: 15 residues. Germline CDR1 is MNHEY and CDR2 is SVGAGI. CDR3: CASSYGGGDPYEKYF. Written as DNA, the CDR3 is TGTGCCAGCAGTTACGGCGGGGGGGACCCTTACGAGAAGTACTTC.

The chain is built from TRBV5-1 and TRBJ2-2; D is uncertain. Germline loops: CDR1 SGHRS, CDR2 YFSETQ. The CDR3 sequence is 13 residues long. V was pared by 6 bases and J by 5 bases, with 11 bases between. The CDR3 spells CASTSTGTGELFF. The DNA for the CDR3 is TGCGCCAGCACTTCGACGGGTACCGGGGAGCTGTTTTTT.

The chain links TRBV7-9 to TRBJ2-7; D is unclear. CDR3 length: 14 residues. V was shortened by 5 bases and J by 3 bases, with 14 bases between the two germline ends. The germline V gene encodes CDR1 SEHNR and CDR2 FQNEAQ (reference sequence). CDR3 bases: TGTGCCAGCAGCCCTACCGACCCGAGCTACGAGCAGTACTTC. This translates into CASSPTDPSYEQYF.

The rearrangement uses TRBV11-2 and TRBJ2-1; D is possibly TRBD1 (5 bases). The CDR3 is 15 amino acids. From germline, CDR1 is SGHAT and CDR2 FQNNGV. V was shortened by 4 bases and J by 7 bases, with 17 bases between the two germline ends. CDR3 sequence: CASSSAPGIGNEQFF. The DNA for the CDR3 is TGTGCCAGCAGCTCCGCCCCAGGGATCGGGAATGAGCAGTTCTTC.

This clonotype was counted at least ten times. In nucleotides, the CDR3 is TGTGCCAGCAGCGTGGAAGGGTACGAGCAGTTCTTC. This encodes CASSVEGYEQFF. The chain carries TRBV9 and TRBJ2-1; D gene uncertain. Germline CDR1 and CDR2: SGDLS and YYNGEE. The CDR3 consists of 12 residues. Deletions cut 2 bases from V and 10 bases from J, with 10 bases between.

The rearrangement links TRBV7-9 to TRBJ2-1; 8 bases agree with TRBD1. There are 14 residues in the CDR3. Trimming removed 1 base from V and 8 bases from J; junction bases left unmatched: 4. Germline lookup yields CDR1 SEHNR and CDR2 FQNEAQ (reference sequence). CDR3 bases: TGTGCCAGCAGCTTAGTGGACAGGGTGGATGAGCAGTTCTTC. This translates into CASSLVDRVDEQFF.

The chain links TRBV3-1 to TRBJ2-4; D call uncertain. This CDR3 spans 13 amino acids. Germline CDR1 is LGHDT and CDR2 is YNNKEL (reference sequence). Trimming shortened V by 1 base and J by 7 bases, and 8 bases separated the two germline ends. CDR3 DNA: TGTGCCAGCAGCCAAGTAGGTAGGAACATTCAGTACTTC. This gives the protein CASSQVGRNIQYF.

This chain joins TRBV27 and TRBJ1-5, with a tentative D call TRBD1 (5 bases). This CDR3 is built from 13 residues. Trimming stripped 4 bases from V and 7 bases from J, with 11 bases between. Germline V gene data show CDR1 as MNHEY and CDR2 as SMNVEV (reference sequence). The CDR3: CASSSREVQPQHF. The CDR3, as DNA: TGTGCCAGCAGTTCCAGGGAAGTACAGCCCCAGCATTTT.

A few counts support this clonotype. The genes are TRBV27 and TRBJ1-1, with D unresolved. V gave up 4 bases and J gave up 0 bases, with 15 bases separating them. Per the germline V gene, CDR1 is MNHEY and CDR2 is SMNVEV (reference sequence). This CDR3 comprises 16 residues. CDR3 sequence: CASSSRPPVLNTEAFF. CDR3 coding DNA: TGTGCCAGCAGTTCCAGGCCACCAGTCCTGAACACTGAAGCTTTCTTT.

The chain has TRBV6-5 and TRBJ2-2; 8 nucleotides align to TRBD1. The CDR3 is made up of 15 amino acids. Germline CDR1 MNHEY, CDR2 SVGAGI. V trimming: 5 bases; J trimming: 5 bases; junction bases outside the gene matches: 7. Written as DNA, the CDR3 is TGTGCCAGCAGTACCCAGGGGGCGCGAACCGGGGAGCTGTTTTTT. It is translated as CASSTQGARTGELFF.

This clonotype was observed a handful of times. The chain links TRBV4-3 to TRBJ1-6; D is ambiguous. This CDR3 spans 13 amino acids. In germline, CDR1 is LGHNA, CDR2 YSLEER. The germline V and J ends were trimmed by 0 bases and 9 bases, with 6 bases remaining between them. Written as DNA, the CDR3 is TGCGCCAGCAGCCAAGAAGGCACTTCACCCCTCCACTTT. Translated: CASSQEGTSPLHF.

This chain links TRBV7-9 with TRBJ2-2; D is undetermined. The CDR3 totals 12 residues. CDR1 and CDR2 (germline): SEHNR, FQNEAQ (reference sequence). V dropped 3 bases and J dropped 9 bases, with 8 bases sitting between them. The CDR3 reads CASSFISRELFF. For the CDR3, the DNA is TGTGCCAGCAGCTTCATTAGCCGGGAGCTGTTTTTT.

This clonotype was counted at least ten times. The gene calls are TRBV7-9 and TRBJ2-4, with 8 bases fitting TRBD2. CDR3 length: 14 amino acids. V lost 6 bases to trimming and J lost 3 bases; unmatched junction nucleotides: 4. Germline V gives CDR1 SEHNR, CDR2 FQNEAQ (reference sequence). The chain's CDR3 is CASRVSGGKNIQYF. In DNA, the CDR3 is TGTGCCAGCAGAGTCAGCGGGGGCAAAAACATTCAGTACTTC.

This chain connects TRBV6-2 or TRBV6-3 to TRBJ2-4; no definite D call. Trimming removed 0 bases from V and 1 base from J, with 10 bases in between. Germline V gene data show CDR1 as MNHEY and CDR2 as SVGEGT. The CDR3 extends over 16 amino acids. The CDR3 here is CASSYSMGIAKNIQYF. CDR3 nucleotide sequence: TGTGCCAGCAGTTACTCGATGGGGATCGCCAAAAACATTCAGTACTTC.

This chain uses TRBV4-3 with TRBJ2-2; the match to TRBD2 covers 10 bases. CDR3 length equals 19 residues. Germline V CDR1 and CDR2: LGHNA, YSLEER. The junction had 7 bases not matched to a gene; V was cut back by 0 bases and J by 0 bases. The CDR3 protein is CASSQEYLAGATNTGELFF. Written as DNA, the CDR3 is TGCGCCAGCAGCCAAGAGTACCTAGCGGGGGCCACGAACACCGGGGAGCTGTTTTTT.

This clonotype was observed many times. The genes are TRBV7-6 and TRBJ2-5; D ambiguous. V lost 0 bases, J lost 5 bases, and 10 bases lay in between. This CDR3 contains 14 residues. The germline CDR1 and CDR2 sequences are SGHVS and FNYEAQ. CDR3 sequence reads: CASSLAQKSETQYF. In DNA form, the CDR3 reads TGTGCCAGCAGCTTAGCGCAGAAATCGGAGACCCAGTACTTC.